This TCR beta chain was sequenced during a study of blood T cell repertoires in COVID-19. Across the study: Donors in the United States, Italy and Spain gave samples during acute or convalescent COVID-19. PBMCs, B-cell-depleted T cells, or T cells were the source of the cDNA or gDNA that made up the material.

Authors' data handling: Counts of nucleated cells, estimated from reference gene primer amplification, were obtained. TCRdb's table, derived via immunoSEQ multiplex PCR, lists solely in-frame clones and lacks some. D and trimming were read from the DNA, whereas the V and J calls and clone size are those reported in that table. The sample yields tens of thousands of clones, over 75% seen once. Trimming cost V 3 bases and J 3 bases, with 14 bases left between them. Germline-derived CDR1 and CDR2 are SGHVS and FNYEAQ. The CDR3 has 15 amino acids. Sequenced material: peripheral blood. The clonotype originates from a man aged 45 to 65 with active COVID-19. V gene TRBV7-6 combines with J gene TRBJ2-5, with D perhaps TRBD2 (6 bases). In DNA form, the CDR3 reads TGTGCCAGCAGCTTCGGGCAGGGCGGGGAAGAGACCCAGTACTTC. This gives the protein CASSFGQGGEETQYF.